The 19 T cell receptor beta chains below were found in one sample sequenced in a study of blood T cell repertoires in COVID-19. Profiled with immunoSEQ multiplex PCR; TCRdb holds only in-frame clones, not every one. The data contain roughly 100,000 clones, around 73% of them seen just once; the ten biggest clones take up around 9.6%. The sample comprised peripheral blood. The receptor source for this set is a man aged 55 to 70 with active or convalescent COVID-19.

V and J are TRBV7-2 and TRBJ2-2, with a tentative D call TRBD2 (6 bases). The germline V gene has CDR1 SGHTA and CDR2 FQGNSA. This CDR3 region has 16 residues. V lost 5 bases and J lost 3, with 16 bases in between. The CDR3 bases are TGTGCCAGCAGCCCTGGCCCTGGCGGGGACACCGGGGAGCTGTTTTTT. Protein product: CASSPGPGGDTGELFF.

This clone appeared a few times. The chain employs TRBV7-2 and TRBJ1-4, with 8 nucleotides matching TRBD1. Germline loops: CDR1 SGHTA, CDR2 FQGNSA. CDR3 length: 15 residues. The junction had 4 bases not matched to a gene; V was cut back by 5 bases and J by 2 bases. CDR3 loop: CASSKQGGTNEKLFF. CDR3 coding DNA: TGTGCCAGCAGCAAACAGGGGGGCACTAATGAAAAACTGTTTTTT.

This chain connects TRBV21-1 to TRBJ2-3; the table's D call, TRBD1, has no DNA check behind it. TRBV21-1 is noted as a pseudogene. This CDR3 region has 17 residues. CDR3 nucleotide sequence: TGTGCCAGCAGCTGGGCATACACCACCCTAAGGACAGATACGCAGTATTTT. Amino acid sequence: CASSWAYTTLRTDTQYF.

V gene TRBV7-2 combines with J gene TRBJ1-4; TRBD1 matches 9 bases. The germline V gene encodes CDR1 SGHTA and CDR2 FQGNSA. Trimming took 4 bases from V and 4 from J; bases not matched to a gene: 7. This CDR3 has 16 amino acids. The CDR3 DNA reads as TGTGCCAGCAGCTCCTCTTTGGACAGGGGTAATGAAAAACTGTTTTTT. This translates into CASSSSLDRGNEKLFF.

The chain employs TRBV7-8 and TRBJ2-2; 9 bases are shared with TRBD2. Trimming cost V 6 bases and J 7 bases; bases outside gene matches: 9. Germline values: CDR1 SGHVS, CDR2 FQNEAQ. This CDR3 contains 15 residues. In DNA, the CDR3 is TGTGCCAGCAGTGCAGCGGGAGGAAACTTCGGGGAGCTGTTTTTT. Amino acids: CASSAAGGNFGELFF.

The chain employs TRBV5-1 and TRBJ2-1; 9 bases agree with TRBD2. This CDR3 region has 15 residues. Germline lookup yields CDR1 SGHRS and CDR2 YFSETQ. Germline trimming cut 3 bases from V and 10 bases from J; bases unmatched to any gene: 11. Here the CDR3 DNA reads TGCGCCAGCAGCTGGCGTAGCGGGAGTATGTACGAGCAGTTCTTC. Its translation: CASSWRSGSMYEQFF.

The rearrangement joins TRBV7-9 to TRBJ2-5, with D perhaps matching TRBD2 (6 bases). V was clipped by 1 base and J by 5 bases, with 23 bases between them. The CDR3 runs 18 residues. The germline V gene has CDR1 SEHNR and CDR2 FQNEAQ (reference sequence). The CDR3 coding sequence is TGTGCCAGCAGCTTAGGTCGAAGGGGAGGCTTCAGCATGGAGACCCAGTACTTC. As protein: CASSLGRRGGFSMETQYF.

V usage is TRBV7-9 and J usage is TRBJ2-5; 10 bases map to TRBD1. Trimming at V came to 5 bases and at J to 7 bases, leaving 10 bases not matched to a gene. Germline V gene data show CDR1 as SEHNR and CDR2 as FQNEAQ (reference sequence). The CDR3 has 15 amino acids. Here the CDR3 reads CASSRMTGGPGTQYF. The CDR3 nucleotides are TGTGCCAGCAGCAGGATGACAGGGGGCCCCGGGACCCAGTACTTC.

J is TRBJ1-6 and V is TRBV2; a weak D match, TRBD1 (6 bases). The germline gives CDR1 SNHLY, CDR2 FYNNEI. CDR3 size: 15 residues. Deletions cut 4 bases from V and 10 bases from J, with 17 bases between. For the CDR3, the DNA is TGTGCCAGCAGTGCCCTAGGGGGAGGGGGATCACCCCTCCACTTT. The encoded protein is CASSALGGGGSPLHF.

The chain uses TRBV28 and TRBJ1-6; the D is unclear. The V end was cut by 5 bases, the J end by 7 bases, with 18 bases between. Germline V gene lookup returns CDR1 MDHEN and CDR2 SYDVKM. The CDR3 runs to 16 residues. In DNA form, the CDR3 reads TGTGCCAGCAGTCCTAGCTCGCGGCCCTCAAATTCACCCCTCCACTTT. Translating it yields CASSPSSRPSNSPLHF.

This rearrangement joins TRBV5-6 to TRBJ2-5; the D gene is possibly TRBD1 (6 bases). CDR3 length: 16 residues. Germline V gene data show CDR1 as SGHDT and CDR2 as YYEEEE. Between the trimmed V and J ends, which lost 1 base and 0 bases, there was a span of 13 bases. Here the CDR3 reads CASSLLGAEYQETQYF. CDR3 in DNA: TGTGCCAGCAGCTTGCTGGGGGCCGAGTACCAAGAGACCCAGTACTTC.

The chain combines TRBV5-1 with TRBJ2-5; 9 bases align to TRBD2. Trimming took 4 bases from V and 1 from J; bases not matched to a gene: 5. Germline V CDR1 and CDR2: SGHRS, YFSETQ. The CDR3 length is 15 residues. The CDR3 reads CASSPGLASQETQYF. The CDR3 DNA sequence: TGCGCCAGCAGCCCCGGACTAGCGAGCCAAGAGACCCAGTACTTC.

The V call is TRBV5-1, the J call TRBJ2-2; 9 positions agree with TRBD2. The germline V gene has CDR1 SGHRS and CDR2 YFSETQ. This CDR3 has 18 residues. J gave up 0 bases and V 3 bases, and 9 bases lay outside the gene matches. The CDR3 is CASSSTLLAGANTGELFF. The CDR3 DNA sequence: TGCGCCAGCAGCTCTACCTTACTAGCGGGCGCGAACACCGGGGAGCTGTTTTTT.

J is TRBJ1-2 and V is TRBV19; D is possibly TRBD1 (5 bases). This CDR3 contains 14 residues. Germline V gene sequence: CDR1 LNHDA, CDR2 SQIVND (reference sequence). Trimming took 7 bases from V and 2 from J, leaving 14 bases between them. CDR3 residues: CASNRRLENYGYTF. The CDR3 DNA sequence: TGTGCCAGTAACAGGCGCCTGGAAAACTATGGCTACACCTTC. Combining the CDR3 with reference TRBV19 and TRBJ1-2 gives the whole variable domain DGGITQSPKYLFRKEGQNVTLSCEQNLNHDAMYWYRQDPGQGLRLIYYSQIVNDFQKGDIAEGYSVSREKKESFPLTVTSAQKNPTAFYLCASNRRLENYGYTFGSGTRLTVV.

The CDR3 is CAISEQASSTDTQYF. DNA of the CDR3: TGTGCCATCAGTGAACAAGCGTCTAGCACAGATACGCAGTATTTT. This chain uses TRBV10-3 with TRBJ2-3; D gene unclear. Germline lookup yields CDR1 ENHRY and CDR2 SYGVKD. There are 15 residues in the CDR3. The V gene lost 3 bases and the J gene lost 0 bases, with 10 bases spanning the gap.

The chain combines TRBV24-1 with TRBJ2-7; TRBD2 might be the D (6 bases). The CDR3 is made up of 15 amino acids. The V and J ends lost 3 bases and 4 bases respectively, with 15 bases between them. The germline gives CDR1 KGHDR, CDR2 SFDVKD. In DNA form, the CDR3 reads TGTGCCACCAGTGATGGGGGACTCCCTGGGTACGAGCAGTACTTC. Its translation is CATSDGGLPGYEQYF.

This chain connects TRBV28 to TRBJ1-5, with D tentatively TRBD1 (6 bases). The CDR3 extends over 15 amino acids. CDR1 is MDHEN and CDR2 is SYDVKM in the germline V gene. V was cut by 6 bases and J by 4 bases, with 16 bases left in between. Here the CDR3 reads CASSPRRGGNQPQHF. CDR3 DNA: TGTGCCAGCAGCCCACGGAGGGGGGGTAATCAGCCCCAGCATTTT.

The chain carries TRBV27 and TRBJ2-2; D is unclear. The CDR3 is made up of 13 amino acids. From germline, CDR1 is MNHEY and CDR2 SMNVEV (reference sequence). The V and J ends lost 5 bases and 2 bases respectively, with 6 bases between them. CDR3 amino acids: CASSPKNTGELFF. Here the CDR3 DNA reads TGTGCCAGCAGTCCCAAAAACACCGGGGAGCTGTTTTTT.

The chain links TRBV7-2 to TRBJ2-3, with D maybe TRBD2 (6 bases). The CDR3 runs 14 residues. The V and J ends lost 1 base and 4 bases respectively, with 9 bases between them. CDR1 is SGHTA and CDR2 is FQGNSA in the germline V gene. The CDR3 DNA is TGTGCCAGCAGCTTAGGCGCGGGACCAGATACGCAGTATTTT. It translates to CASSLGAGPDTQYF.